This is a list of T cell receptor beta chains from one sample in a study of human T cells and chemical hapten exposure. Each CDR3 protein is one row after TCRdb ran MiXCR on the RACE reads. The sample lists about 380,000 distinct CDR3 sequences, about 6% occurring once. This sample comprised whole blood, obtained in connection with sensitization to the hapten diphenylcyclopropenone (DPC). These receptors were obtained from a woman between 18 and 30 years old with alopecia areata. Some clones in this sample may be carry-over from other donors' samples. Each CDR3 is given with its conserved first and last residue. The order of the fields is clone size, V gene, J gene, CDR3 protein. Size tells how often a clone was seen (once, few, many) or the class of an expanded clone, and some rows leave it out.

>few|TRBV6-1|TRBJ2-3
CASSEVGLVTDTQYF
>many|TRBV28|TRBJ1-5
CASSLSYRGKQPQHF
>.|TRBV2|TRBJ1-1
CASSEGPRAFF
>many|TRBV28|TRBJ1-2
CASSLKKRGYTF
>few|TRBV7-3|TRBJ2-5
CASSPGGGSKETQYF
>few|TRBV7-9|TRBJ1-2
CASSPENRECYGYTF
>many|TRBV18|TRBJ2-1
CASSPLIGNEQFF
>many|TRBV6-4|TRBJ2-2
CASSDSDTGELFF
>many|TRBV12-5|TRBJ1-5
CASGQADSQPQHF
>few|TRBV2|TRBJ2-3
CASSAWDSPDTQYF
>.|TRBV29-1|TRBJ1-5
CSVVLQNNQPQHF
>many|TRBV29-1|TRBJ1-2
CSSGQGQDGYTF
>many|TRBV5-1|TRBJ1-1
CASSLVSADEAFF
>.|TRBV5-1|TRBJ2-3
CASSSGQPRTDTQYF
>few|TRBV29-1|TRBJ2-7
CSVVGDRKTYEQYF
>.|TRBV6-4|TRBJ1-4
CANPVDRGVLQNGEKLFF
>.|TRBV6-5|TRBJ1-1
CASSYGRGDTEAFF
>.|TRBV20-1|TRBJ2-3
CSARAGIRRPDTQYF